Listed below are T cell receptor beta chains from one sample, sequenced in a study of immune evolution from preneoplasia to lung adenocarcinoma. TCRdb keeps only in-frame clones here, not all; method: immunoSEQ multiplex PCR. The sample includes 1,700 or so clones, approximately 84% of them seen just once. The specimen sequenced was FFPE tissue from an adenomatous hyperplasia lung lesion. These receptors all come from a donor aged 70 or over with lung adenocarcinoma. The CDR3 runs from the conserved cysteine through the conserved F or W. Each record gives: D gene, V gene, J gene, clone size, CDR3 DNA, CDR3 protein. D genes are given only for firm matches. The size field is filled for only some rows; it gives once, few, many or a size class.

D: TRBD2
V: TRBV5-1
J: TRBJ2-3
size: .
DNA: TGCGCCAGCGGTCGGGAGGGTGATACGCAGTATTTT
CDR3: CASGREGDTQYF

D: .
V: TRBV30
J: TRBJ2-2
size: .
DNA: TGTGCCCGGCGGCAGGGGGGATACACCGGGGAGCTGTTTTTT
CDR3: CARRQGGYTGELFF

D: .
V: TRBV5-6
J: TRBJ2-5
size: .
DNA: TGTGCCAGCAGCCTTAAGACACGCCTGGAGACCCAGTACTTC
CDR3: CASSLKTRLETQYF

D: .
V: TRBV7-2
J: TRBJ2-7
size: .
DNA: TGTGCCAGCAGCTTATCAGGGGTGACGGGCGAGCAGTACTTC
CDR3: CASSLSGVTGEQYF

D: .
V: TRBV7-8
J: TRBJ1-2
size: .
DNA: TGTGCCAGCAGCCCATCGGTCGGATCCCCTGGCTACACCTTC
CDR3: CASSPSVGSPGYTF

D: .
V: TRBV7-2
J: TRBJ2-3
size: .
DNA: TGTGCCAGCAGCTTAGGGGTGGGTCTTACCTTGCTCTCAGATACGCAGTATTTT
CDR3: CASSLGVGLTLLSDTQYF

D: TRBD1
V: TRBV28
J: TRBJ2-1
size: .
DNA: TGTGCCAGCAGGCTACCGGGACAGGGGGTTCAGTTCTTC
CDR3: CASRLPGQGVQFF

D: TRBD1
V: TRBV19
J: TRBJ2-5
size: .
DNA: TGTGCCAGTAGTACTACAGGGGGCCAAGAGACCCAGTACTTC
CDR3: CASSTTGGQETQYF

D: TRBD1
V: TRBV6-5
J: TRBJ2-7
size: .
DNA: TGTGCCAGCAGTCCCGAGCAAGGGGGCTTAGAGCAGTACTTC
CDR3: CASSPEQGGLEQYF

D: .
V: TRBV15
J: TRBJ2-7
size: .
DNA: TGTGCCACCAGCGGCGGACAGACCTACGAGCAGTACTTC
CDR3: CATSGGQTYEQYF

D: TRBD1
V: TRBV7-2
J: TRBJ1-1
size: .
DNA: TGTGCCAGCAGCCCCGGACAGGGTTACACTGAAGCTTTCTTT
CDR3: CASSPGQGYTEAFF

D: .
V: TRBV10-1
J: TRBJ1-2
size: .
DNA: TGCGCCAGCAGTGCCAATAAGCGAAAGACCTATGGCTACACCTTC
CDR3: CASSANKRKTYGYTF

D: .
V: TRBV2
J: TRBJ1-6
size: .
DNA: TGTGCCAGCCTAAAGAGGGCAGGGTGGGATTCACCCCTCCACTTT
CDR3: CASLKRAGWDSPLHF

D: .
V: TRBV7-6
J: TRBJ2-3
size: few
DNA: TGTGCCAGCAGCCGCAACGCAGATACGCAGTATTTT
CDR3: CASSRNADTQYF

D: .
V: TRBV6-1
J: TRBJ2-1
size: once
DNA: TGTGCCAGCAGTGAGTGGGAGCCAGATGAGCAGTTCTTC
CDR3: CASSEWEPDEQFF

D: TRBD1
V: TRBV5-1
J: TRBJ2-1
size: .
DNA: TGCGCCAGCAGCTTCGGGACAGACTACAATGAGCAGTTCTTC
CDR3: CASSFGTDYNEQFF

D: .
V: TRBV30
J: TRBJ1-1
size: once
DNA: TGTGCCTGGAGTGTAAAATCAGGGGTTGGTACTGAAGCTTTCTTT
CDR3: CAWSVKSGVGTEAFF

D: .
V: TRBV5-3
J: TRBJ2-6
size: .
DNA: TGTGCCAGATCTGGGGCTGGTGAACAAAGTCGGGCCAACGTCCTGACTTTC
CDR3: CARSGAGEQSRANVLTF

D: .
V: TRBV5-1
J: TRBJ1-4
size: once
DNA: TGCGCCAGCAGCTTGGCTGGACAGCCTAATGAAAAACTGTTTTTT
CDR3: CASSLAGQPNEKLFF

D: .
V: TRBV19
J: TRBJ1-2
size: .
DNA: TGTGCCACCCAATCCGATAGGGAGGGCTACACCTTC
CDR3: CATQSDREGYTF

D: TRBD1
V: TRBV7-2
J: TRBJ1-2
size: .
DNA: TGTGCCAGCAGCTTAGGGCAGGGGGTCTACTATGGCTACACCTTC
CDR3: CASSLGQGVYYGYTF

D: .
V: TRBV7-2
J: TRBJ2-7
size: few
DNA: TGTGCCAGCAGCTCCCCATCGGCGGGGAACGAGCAGTACTTC
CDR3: CASSSPSAGNEQYF

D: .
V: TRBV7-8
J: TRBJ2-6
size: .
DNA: TGTGCCAGCAGCTTACCGGGGTTAGACTTCTCTGGGGCCAACGTCCTGACTTTC
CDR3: CASSLPGLDFSGANVLTF

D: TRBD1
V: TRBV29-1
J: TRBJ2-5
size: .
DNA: TGCAGCGTTGAAGATATATGGGACAGAGCTAAAGAGACCCAGTACTTC
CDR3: CSVEDIWDRAKETQYF

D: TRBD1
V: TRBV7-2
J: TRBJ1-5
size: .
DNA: TGTGCCAGCAGCTTAGACTGGACAGGGAACCAGCCCCAGCATTTT
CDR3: CASSLDWTGNQPQHF

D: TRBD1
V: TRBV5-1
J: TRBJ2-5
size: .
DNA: TGCGCCAGCAGCGTGGGGACAGGGGGCTTTGGAGAGACCCAGTACTTC
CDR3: CASSVGTGGFGETQYF

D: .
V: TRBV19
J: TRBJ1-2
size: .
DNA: TGTGCCAGTAGACCAATCTCGGGGGACGACTATGGCTACACCTTC
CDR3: CASRPISGDDYGYTF

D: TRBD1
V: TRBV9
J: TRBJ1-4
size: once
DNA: TGTGCCAGCACCGCCCAGGGACAGGGATACGAAAAACTGTTTTTT
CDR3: CASTAQGQGYEKLFF

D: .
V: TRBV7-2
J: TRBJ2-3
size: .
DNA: TGTGCCAGCAGTCCAGGGAATCACAGATGGGAAACAGGAGATACGCAGTATTTT
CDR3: CASSPGNHRWETGDTQYF

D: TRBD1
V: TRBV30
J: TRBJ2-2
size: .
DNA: TGTGCCTGGTTCCGGGACAGGGTTTGGACCGACACCGGGGAGCTGTTTTTT
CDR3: CAWFRDRVWTDTGELFF

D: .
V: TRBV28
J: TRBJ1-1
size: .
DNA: TGTGCCAGCACCCTCGGGGGGGCGTTTAGCACTGAAGCTTTCTTT
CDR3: CASTLGGAFSTEAFF

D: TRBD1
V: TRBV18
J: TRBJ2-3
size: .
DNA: TGTGCCAGCTCACCGACAGGGGGCGATGTGAGGTGGGTCACAGATACGCAGTATTTT
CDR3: CASSPTGGDVRWVTDTQYF

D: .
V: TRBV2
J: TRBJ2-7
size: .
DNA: TGTGCCAGCAGCGTGGGATTTATCTCCTACGAGCAGTACTTC
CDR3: CASSVGFISYEQYF

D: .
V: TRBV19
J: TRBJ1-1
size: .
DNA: TGTGCCAGTACCCCACCATGGGTCAGCACTGAAGCTTTCTTT
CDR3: CASTPPWVSTEAFF

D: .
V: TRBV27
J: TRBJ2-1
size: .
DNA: TGTGCCAGCAGTCGGGACGGTGGATTCAATGAGCAGTTCTTC
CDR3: CASSRDGGFNEQFF

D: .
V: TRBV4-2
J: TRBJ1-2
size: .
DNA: TGTGCCAGCAGCCAAGATTTGGTTAGGAGATTTTCCTGGGAAAAACGGTATGGCTACACCTTC
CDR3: CASSQDLVRRFSWEKRYGYTF

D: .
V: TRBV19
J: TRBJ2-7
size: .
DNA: TGTGCCAGTAGTAATGCACGAGCCTACGAGCAGTACTTC
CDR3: CASSNARAYEQYF

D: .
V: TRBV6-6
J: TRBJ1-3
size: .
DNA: TGTGCCAGCACCCGGGGCGGCGAACTCTCTGGAAACACCATATATTTT
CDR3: CASTRGGELSGNTIYF

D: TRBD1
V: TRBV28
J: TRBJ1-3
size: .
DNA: TGTGCCAGCAGTATAACAGGGGGCTATGGAAACACCATATATTTT
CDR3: CASSITGGYGNTIYF

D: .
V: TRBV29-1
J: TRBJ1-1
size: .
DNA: TGCAGCGTAAGGACAGTCGGATCCACTGAAGCTTTCTTT
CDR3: CSVRTVGSTEAFF

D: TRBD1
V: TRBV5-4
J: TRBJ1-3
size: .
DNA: TGTGCCAGCAGCCCAAGGACAGGCACCTCTGGAAACACCATATATTTT
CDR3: CASSPRTGTSGNTIYF